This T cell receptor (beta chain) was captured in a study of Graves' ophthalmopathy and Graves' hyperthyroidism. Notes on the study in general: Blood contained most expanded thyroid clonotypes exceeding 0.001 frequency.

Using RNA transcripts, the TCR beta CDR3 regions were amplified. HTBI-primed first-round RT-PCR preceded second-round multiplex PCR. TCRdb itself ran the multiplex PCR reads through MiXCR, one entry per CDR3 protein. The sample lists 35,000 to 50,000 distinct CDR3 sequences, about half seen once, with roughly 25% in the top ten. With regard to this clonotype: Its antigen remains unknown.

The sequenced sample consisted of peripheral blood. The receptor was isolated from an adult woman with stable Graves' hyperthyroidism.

The CDR3 nucleotides are TGTGCCAGCAGCCCGACTAGCGGGAGTGCACGATTCTACGAGCAGTACTTC. Amino acids: CASSPTSGSARFYEQYF. The genes are TRBV7-2 and TRBJ2-7; 12 positions agree with TRBD2. There are 17 residues in the CDR3. In germline, CDR1 is SGHTA, CDR2 FQGNSA. Trimming took 5 bases from V and 3 from J; bases not matched to a gene: 11. Using reference TRBV7-2 and TRBJ2-7 for the parts outside the CDR3, the full variable domain is GAGVSQSPSNKVTEKGKDVELRCDPISGHTALYWYRQSLGQGLEFLIYFQGNSAPDKSGLPSDRFSAERTGGSVSTLTIQRTQQEDSAVYLCASSPTSGSARFYEQYFGPGTRLTVT.